The 20 T cell receptor beta chains below were found in one sample sequenced in a study of T-cell reconstitution after alpha-beta-depleted transplantation in children. Unique molecular identifiers were incorporated into the prepared TCRbeta library. Each CDR3 protein gets one entry after TCRdb re-called the PCR reads with MiXCR. The sample yields over 450,000 distinct CDR3 sequences, 10% to 13% seen once. The sample in question was PBMCs, obtained before TCRalphabeta/CD19-depleted stem cell transplant. These receptors were obtained from a child under 10 years old with inherited bone marrow failure, due to receive a stem cell transplant.

The table lists this clonotype with many counts. CDR3 in DNA: TGTGCCAGCAGCCAAGGGAGCGGGATCCTCTCCTACGAGCAGTACTTC. This sequence encodes CASSQGSGILSYEQYF. The chain has TRBV4-2 and TRBJ2-7, with 7 bases aligning to TRBD2. After removal of 1 base from V and 0 bases from J, the junction contained 6 bases not matched to a gene. Looked up from germline, CDR1 is LGHNA and CDR2 is YNFKEQ. The CDR3 loop spans 16 amino acids.

This clonotype was picked up a small number of times. The chain employs TRBV11-2 and TRBJ2-7; 12 nucleotides line up with TRBD2. In germline, CDR1 is SGHAT, CDR2 FQNNGV. J was trimmed by 1 base and V by 2 bases; bases with no gene match: 9. The CDR3 has 18 residues. The CDR3 protein is CASSLPSLAGGSSYEQYF. Here the CDR3 DNA reads TGTGCCAGCAGCTTACCCTCCCTAGCGGGAGGGTCGTCCTACGAGCAGTACTTC.

In its sample, this clonotype was seen many times. The chain links TRBV25-1 to TRBJ1-1; unclear D gene. Germline CDR1 MGHDK, CDR2 SYGVNS. CDR3 length: 13 residues. Trimming pared 0 bases from V and 10 bases from J, leaving 12 bases between. In DNA form, the CDR3 reads TGTGCCAGCAGTGAATACCGAGAGGCGGCAGCTTTCTTT. It specifies CASSEYREAAAFF.

This clonotype was detected many times. This rearrangement joins TRBV5-6 to TRBJ2-7; a possible D gene is TRBD1 (5 bases). The CDR3 is made up of 15 amino acids. The germline V gene encodes CDR1 SGHDT and CDR2 YYEEEE. Trimming cost V 4 bases and J 3 bases, with 17 bases left between them. The CDR3 DNA reads as TGTGCCAGCAGCAGCATGACAGTACGTAGCTACGAGCAGTACTTC. As protein: CASSSMTVRSYEQYF.

This clonotype was recorded a few times. This chain uses TRBV5-1 with TRBJ2-5, with D possibly being TRBD1 (7 bases). CDR1 and CDR2 from the germline V gene are SGHRS and YFSETQ. The CDR3 runs 15 residues. V lost 4 bases to trimming and J lost 6 bases, with 19 bases between them. The CDR3, as DNA: TGCGCCAGCAGCACTGACGGGGGCAGGGGGAAGACCCAGTACTTC. It translates to CASSTDGGRGKTQYF.

The chain is built from TRBV11-2 and TRBJ2-3; the D gene could be TRBD1 or TRBD2 (5 bases each). V lost 2 bases, J lost 6 bases, and 12 bases lay in between. This CDR3 is built from 14 residues. Germline CDR1 and CDR2: SGHAT and FQNNGV. The chain's CDR3 is CASSLWDGADTQYF. CDR3 bases: TGTGCCAGCAGCTTATGGGACGGAGCTGATACGCAGTATTTT.

This clonotype has just a few counts. The chain links TRBV20-1 to TRBJ2-4; 14 bases are shared with TRBD2. The J segment lost 3 bases and the V segment lost 4 bases, leaving 2 bases of the junction unmatched. This CDR3 comprises 15 residues. CDR1 is DFQATT and CDR2 is SNEGSKA in the germline V gene (reference sequence). CDR3 nucleotides: TGCAGTGCTACCGGACTAGCGGGAGGCAAAAACATTCAGTACTTC. The encoded protein is CSATGLAGGKNIQYF.

This clonotype has a count of ten or more. The chain is built from TRBV6-2 or TRBV6-3 and TRBJ1-2; D might be TRBD1 (5 bases). CDR1 is MNHEY and CDR2 is SVGEGT in the germline V gene. With 6 bases removed from V and 3 bases from J, the gap between germline ends came to 11 bases. The CDR3 spans 13 residues. CDR3 DNA: TGTGCCAGCAGCCACGGGACGGACTATGGCTACACCTTC. Translating it yields CASSHGTDYGYTF.

This clonotype was seen ten or more times. This sequence joins TRBV28 and TRBJ2-5; D is uncertain. V was trimmed by 3 bases and J by 7 bases, leaving 18 bases between them. Germline loops: CDR1 MDHEN, CDR2 SYDVKM. The CDR3 contains 15 residues. CDR3 DNA: TGTGCCAGCAGTTTTACCCCCCGCCCGCATCCGACCCAGTACTTC. Encoded protein: CASSFTPRPHPTQYF. Filled out from reference TRBV28 and TRBJ2-5, the complete variable domain reads DVKVTQSSRYLVKRTGEKVFLECVQDMDHENMFWYRQDPGLGLRLIYFSYDVKMKEKGDIPEGYSVSREKKERFSLILESASTNQTSMYLCASSFTPRPHPTQYFGPGTRLLVL.

This clonotype was observed many times. The J gene is TRBJ1-2, the V gene TRBV20-1, with D possibly being TRBD1 (5 bases). V was trimmed by 4 bases and J by 4 bases, leaving 13 bases between them. Germline CDR1 and CDR2: DFQATT and SNEGSKA (reference sequence). The CDR3 spans 13 residues. The CDR3 DNA sequence: TGCAGTGCTAAACAGGAGCGGGGCTATGGCTACACCTTC. Encoded protein: CSAKQERGYGYTF.

This clonotype has at least ten counts. V is TRBV7-9 and J is TRBJ2-5, with D uncertain. V lost 8 bases, J lost 5 bases, and 12 bases lay in between. The germline gives CDR1 SEHNR, CDR2 FQNEAQ (reference sequence). The CDR3 has 12 amino acids. The CDR3 is CASGPLGETQYF. CDR3 in DNA: TGTGCCAGCGGGCCCCTAGGGGAGACCCAGTACTTC. The full variable domain, its missing parts supplied by reference TRBV7-9 and TRBJ2-5, is DTGVSQNPRHKITKRGQNVTFRCDPISEHNRLYWYRQTLGQGPEFLTYFQNEAQLEKSRLLSDRFSAERPKGSFSTLEIQRTEQGDSAMYLCASGPLGETQYFGPGTRLLVL.

This clonotype has a count of ten or more. The chain links TRBV12-3 or TRBV12-4 to TRBJ2-7; no reliable D call. The CDR3 is made up of 16 amino acids. V was pared by 5 bases and J by 2 bases, with 19 bases between. This CDR3 reads CASSPKDQGRAYEQYF. The CDR3 region has the DNA TGTGCCAGCAGTCCGAAAGATCAAGGACGCGCCTACGAGCAGTACTTC.

This clonotype showed up many times. The CDR3, as DNA: TGTGCCAGCAGCCCTCTCAGGGGGACAGGGAATCTGGCGAACACTGAAGCTTTCTTT. It is translated as CASSPLRGTGNLANTEAFF. The V and J genes are TRBV11-2 and TRBJ1-1, with TRBD1 identical over 9 bases. V trimming: 5 bases; J trimming: 1 base; junction bases outside the gene matches: 17. Germline-derived CDR1 and CDR2 are SGHAT and FQNNGV. The CDR3 totals 19 residues.

This clonotype was observed at least ten times. This chain links TRBV23-1 with TRBJ2-2; 7 bases line up with TRBD1. TRBV23-1 is labeled an ORF, and its function is uncertain. CDR3 length: 15 amino acids. Germline trimming cut 3 bases from V and 1 base from J; bases unmatched to any gene: 2. This CDR3 reads CASSQPGGNTGELFF. CDR3 in DNA: TGCGCCAGCAGTCAGCCAGGGGGGAACACCGGGGAGCTGTTTTTT.

At least ten counts were recorded for this clonotype. The V call is TRBV5-8, the J call TRBJ1-1; D remains ambiguous. Trimming cost V 3 bases and J 3 bases, with 15 bases left between them. The germline CDR1 and CDR2 sequences are SGHTS and YDEGEE. The CDR3 contains 15 residues. CDR3 sequence: CASSSGVLRDTEAFF. The CDR3 nucleotides are TGTGCCAGCAGCTCTGGGGTCCTCAGAGACACTGAAGCTTTCTTT.

V gene TRBV28 combines with J gene TRBJ1-2; maybe TRBD1 (5 bases). CDR1 and CDR2 from the germline V gene are MDHEN and SYDVKM. The V end was cut by 8 bases, the J end by 0 bases, with 16 bases between. This CDR3 region has 15 residues. CDR3 sequence reads: CASRTRQPTNYGYTF. The CDR3 DNA is TGTGCCAGCCGAACCCGACAGCCTACTAACTATGGCTACACCTTC.

The chain carries TRBV11-2 and TRBJ2-7; a possible D gene is TRBD2 (7 bases). V was trimmed by 3 bases and J by 1 base, leaving 22 bases between them. This CDR3 is 18 amino acids long. Germline lookup yields CDR1 SGHAT and CDR2 FQNNGV. The CDR3 coding sequence is TGTGCCAGCAGCTTGGAGGGGGGGGGACTACAATATTCCTACGAGCAGTACTTC. It yields the protein CASSLEGGGLQYSYEQYF.

In its sample, this clonotype was seen many times. The V call is TRBV7-2, the J call TRBJ2-7, with no clear D. In germline, CDR1 is SGHTA, CDR2 FQGNSA. CDR3 length: 15 residues. V dropped 2 bases and J dropped 4 bases, with 15 bases sitting between them. The CDR3 sequence is CASSLLELGVYEQYF. In DNA form, the CDR3 reads TGTGCCAGCAGCTTACTAGAGTTAGGAGTGTACGAGCAGTACTTC. Combining the CDR3 with reference TRBV7-2 and TRBJ2-7 gives the whole variable domain GAGVSQSPSNKVTEKGKDVELRCDPISGHTALYWYRQSLGQGLEFLIYFQGNSAPDKSGLPSDRFSAERTGGSVSTLTIQRTQQEDSAVYLCASSLLELGVYEQYFGPGTRLTVT.

The V gene is TRBV5-6, the J gene TRBJ2-5, with D unclear. Germline V gene lookup returns CDR1 SGHDT and CDR2 YYEEEE. The CDR3 runs 13 residues. Trimming removed 4 bases from V and 5 bases from J, with 12 bases in between. The CDR3 protein is CASSRLHLETQYF. The CDR3 coding sequence is TGTGCCAGCAGCCGTCTCCATCTCGAGACCCAGTACTTC.

This chain joins TRBV29-1 and TRBJ2-3; no clear D. The V and J ends lost 6 bases and 1 base respectively, with 17 bases between them. This CDR3 comprises 15 residues. The germline gives CDR1 SQVTM, CDR2 ANQGSEA. CDR3 loop: CSVAKGPSGTDTQYF. In nucleotides, the CDR3 is TGCAGCGTCGCTAAAGGGCCTAGTGGCACAGATACGCAGTATTTT.